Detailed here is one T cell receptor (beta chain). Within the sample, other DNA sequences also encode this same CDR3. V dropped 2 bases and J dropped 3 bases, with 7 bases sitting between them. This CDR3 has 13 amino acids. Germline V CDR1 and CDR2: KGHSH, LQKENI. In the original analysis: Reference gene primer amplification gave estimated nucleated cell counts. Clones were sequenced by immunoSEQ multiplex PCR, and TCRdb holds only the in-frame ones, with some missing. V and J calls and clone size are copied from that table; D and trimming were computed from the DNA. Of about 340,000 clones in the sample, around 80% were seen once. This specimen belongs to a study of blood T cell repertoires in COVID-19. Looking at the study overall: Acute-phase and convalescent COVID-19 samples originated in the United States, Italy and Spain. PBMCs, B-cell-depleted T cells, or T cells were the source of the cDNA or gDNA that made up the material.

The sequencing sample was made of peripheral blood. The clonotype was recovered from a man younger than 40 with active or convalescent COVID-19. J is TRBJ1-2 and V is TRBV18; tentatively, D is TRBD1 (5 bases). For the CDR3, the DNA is TGTGCCAGCTCACCAAGCAGGGACTATGGCTACACCTTC. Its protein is CASSPSRDYGYTF. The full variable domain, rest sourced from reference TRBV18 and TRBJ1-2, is NAGVMQNPRHLVRRRGQEARLRCSPMKGHSHVYWYRQLPEEGLKFMVYLQKENIIDESGMPKERFSAEFPKEGPSILRIQQVVRGDSAAYFCASSPSRDYGYTFGSGTRLTVV.